This is a list of T cell receptor beta chains from one sample in a study of cytomegalovirus exposure and HLA in healthy donors. The data were produced by immunoSEQ multiplex PCR, yet TCRdb's version contains in-frame clones alone and is incomplete. In the table there are approximately 300,000 clones, about nine tenths of which are singletons. The sequencing input was PBMCs. The receptor source for this set is a woman aged 30 to 39 in good health and CMV-seropositive. The CDR3 runs from the conserved cysteine through the conserved F or W. Some rows mark clone size as missing; the rest say once, few, many or name a class of expanded clone.

>TRBV29-1|NA
CSVPDSLYGYTF
>TRBV30|few
CASTLAGNYNEQFF
>TRBV13|NA
CASSFRDRTEKLFF
>TRBV5-6|once
CASSSYTPPEAFF
>TRBV4-2|NA
CASSQDRGGQPEAFF
>TRBV5-1|NA
CASSSSPGITVDRTEAFF
>TRBV9|NA
CASSREQVRTEAFF
>TRBV9|many
CASSVEWTGELFF
>TRBV9|NA
CASSDGTGSTYEQYF
>TRBV15|NA
CATSREASGRQYEQYF
>TRBV6-6|NA
CASSYSSQEQYF
>TRBV4-1|NA
CASSQDVEGFSSNQPQHF
>TRBV2|NA
CASDRGQADTQYF
>TRBV7-8|NA
CASSSDRVNYGYTF
>TRBV6-1|NA
CASSRGPQTDTQYF
>TRBV30|NA
CAWRLQDRGYGYTF